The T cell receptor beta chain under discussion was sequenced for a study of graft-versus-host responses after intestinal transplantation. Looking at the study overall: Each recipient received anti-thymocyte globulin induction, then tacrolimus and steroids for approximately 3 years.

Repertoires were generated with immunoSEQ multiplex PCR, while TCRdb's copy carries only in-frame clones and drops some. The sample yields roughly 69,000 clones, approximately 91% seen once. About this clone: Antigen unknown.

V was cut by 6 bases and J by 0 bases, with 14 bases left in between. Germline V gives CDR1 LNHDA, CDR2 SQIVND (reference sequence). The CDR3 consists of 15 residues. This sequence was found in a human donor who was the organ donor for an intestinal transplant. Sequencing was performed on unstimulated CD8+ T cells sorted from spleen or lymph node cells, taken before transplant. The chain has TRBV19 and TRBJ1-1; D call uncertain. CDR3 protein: CASRWREGVNTEAFF. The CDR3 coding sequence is TGTGCCAGTAGGTGGAGGGAGGGAGTGAACACTGAAGCTTTCTTT.